Listed below are T cell receptor beta chains from one sample, sequenced in a study of T cell responses to AZD1222 COVID-19 vaccine. Profiling relied on immunoSEQ multiplex PCR, and the TCRdb table lists in-frame clones only, not all of them. The table shows 200,000 to 250,000 clones, with 85% to 95% occurring only once. The source material was peripheral blood, sampled on day 0 of MenACWY control vaccination. These receptors originate from an adult in good health. The CDR3 runs from the conserved cysteine through the conserved F or W. D genes are given only for firm matches. Clone sizes are given selectively: once, few, many, or a class where the clone is expanded.

TRBV5-5	TRBJ1-6	NA	NA	CASSPGLDNSPLHF	TGTGCCAGCAGCCCGGGCCTCGATAATTCACCCCTCCACTTT
TRBV30	TRBJ2-1	NA	TRBD2	CAWTLMRGGHNEQFF	TGTGCCTGGACACTCATGCGGGGGGGCCACAATGAGCAGTTCTTC
TRBV4-2	TRBJ1-5	NA	TRBD1	CASSQEVRGYQPQHF	TGTGCCAGCAGCCAAGAGGTCAGGGGGTATCAGCCCCAGCATTTT
TRBV19	TRBJ2-1	NA	TRBD2	CASSIVAGGPNEQFF	TGTGCCAGTAGTATAGTAGCGGGGGGTCCCAATGAGCAGTTCTTC
TRBV27	TRBJ1-2	NA	NA	CASSKQGTNYGYTF	TGTGCCAGCAGTAAGCAGGGGACTAACTATGGCTACACCTTC
TRBV7-9	TRBJ1-5	NA	NA	CASSLALGYSNQPQHF	TGTGCCAGCAGCTTAGCTCTGGGTTATAGCAATCAGCCCCAGCATTTT
TRBV2	TRBJ2-1	NA	NA	CASSDEGVSYNEQFF	TGTGCCAGCAGTGATGAGGGGGTCTCCTACAATGAGCAGTTCTTC
TRBV24-1	TRBJ2-1	NA	TRBD2	CATSAAGWGGLIF	TGTGCCACCAGTGCAGCTGGTTGGGGGGGACTAATCTTC
TRBV6-2/TRBV6-3	TRBJ1-1	NA	NA	CASSYTGNTEAFF	TGTGCCAGCAGTTACACGGGGAACACTGAAGCTTTCTTT
TRBV6-5	TRBJ1-2	NA	NA	CASSSTVNYGYTF	TGTGCCAGCAGCTCGACAGTTAACTATGGCTACACCTTC
TRBV2	TRBJ1-3	NA	NA	CASGTGLRGNTIYF	TGTGCCAGTGGAACAGGGCTCAGGGGAAACACCATATATTTT
TRBV18	TRBJ2-3	NA	NA	CASSPRGRVGTDTQYF	TGTGCCAGCTCACCACGGGGCCGGGTGGGCACAGATACGCAGTATTTT
TRBV7-2	TRBJ1-2	NA	TRBD1	CASSLRQGWNYGYTF	TGTGCCAGCAGCCTACGACAGGGATGGAACTATGGCTACACCTTC
TRBV6-5	TRBJ2-7	NA	TRBD1	CASRPGQALYEQYF	TGTGCCAGCAGACCGGGACAGGCCCTCTACGAGCAGTACTTC
TRBV5-1	TRBJ1-5	NA	NA	CASSRVGRPQHF	TGCGCCAGCAGCCGTGTCGGGCGGCCCCAGCATTTT
TRBV19	TRBJ2-1	NA	NA	CASSMGTHNEQFF	TGTGCCAGTAGTATGGGGACTCACAATGAGCAGTTCTTC
TRBV5-1	TRBJ2-2	NA	NA	CASSLGDTGELFF	TGCGCCAGCAGCTTAGGGGACACCGGGGAGCTGTTTTTT
TRBV11-2	TRBJ1-6	NA	NA	CASSTGYLSPLHF	TGTGCCAGCAGCACAGGGTATCTTTCACCCCTCCACTTT
TRBV2	TRBJ1-2	NA	TRBD1	CASRRGQGYGYTF	TGTGCCAGCAGGCGGGGACAGGGCTATGGCTACACCTTC
TRBV5-1	TRBJ1-4	NA	TRBD1	CASSLGQGTTNEKLFF	TGCGCCAGCAGCTTAGGACAGGGGACCACTAATGAAAAACTGTTTTTT
TRBV18	TRBJ1-1	NA	NA	CASSPGQHGVTEAFF	TGTGCCAGCTCACCAGGTCAACATGGGGTCACTGAAGCTTTCTTT
TRBV29-1	TRBJ2-1	NA	NA	CSVTVGSYNEQFF	TGCAGCGTTACCGTGGGGTCCTACAATGAGCAGTTCTTC
TRBV27	TRBJ2-6	NA	NA	CASSPPPGASGANVLTF	TGTGCCAGCAGTCCCCCCCCGGGGGCCTCTGGGGCCAACGTCCTGACTTTC
TRBV4-2	TRBJ1-1	NA	TRBD1	CASSPQGAGAEAFF	TGTGCCAGCAGCCCGCAGGGGGCGGGCGCTGAAGCTTTCTTT
TRBV7-2	TRBJ2-1	NA	NA	CASTLGWQTYNEQFF	TGTGCCAGCACCCTGGGGTGGCAGACGTACAATGAGCAGTTCTTC
TRBV29-1	TRBJ2-4	NA	NA	CSVYPMTGGTNIQYF	TGCAGCGTCTACCCCATGACAGGCGGGACAAACATTCAGTACTTC
TRBV4-2	TRBJ1-2	NA	NA	CASSLLASNYGYTF	TGTGCCAGCAGCCTTCTTGCTTCTAACTATGGCTACACCTTC
TRBV30	TRBJ1-1	NA	NA	CAWSLPARPAFF	TGTGCCTGGAGTTTGCCTGCCCGCCCGGCTTTCTTT
TRBV19	TRBJ1-4	NA	NA	CASSIGRRRANEKLFF	TGTGCCAGTAGTATTGGCCGCAGGCGCGCTAATGAAAAACTGTTTTTT
TRBV7-9	TRBJ1-6	NA	NA	CASSRGQLHSPHF	TGTGCCAGCAGCCGTGGACAGCTCCATAGTCCCCACTTT
TRBV1	TRBJ2-5	NA	NA	CTSSQDETGVKRWGGETQYF	TGCACCAGCAGCCAAGATGAGACAGGGGTTAAGAGGTGGGGCGGGGAGACCCAGTACTTC
TRBV3-1/TRBV3-2	TRBJ1-2	NA	NA	CASSQDTLLYGYTF	TGTGCCAGCAGCCAGGACACCTTGCTCTATGGCTACACCTTC
TRBV28	TRBJ2-7	NA	NA	CASSFASYEQYF	TGTGCCAGCAGTTTCGCATCCTACGAGCAGTACTTC
TRBV7-8	TRBJ2-3	NA	NA	CASSPQELSTDTQYF	TGTGCCAGCAGCCCACAGGAGCTTAGCACAGATACGCAGTATTTT
TRBV11-2	TRBJ1-5	NA	TRBD1	CASSLGQGNNQPQHF	TGTGCCAGCAGCTTGGGACAGGGTAACAATCAGCCCCAGCATTTT
TRBV3-1/TRBV3-2	TRBJ2-7	NA	NA	CASSQVPSYEQYF	TGTGCCAGCAGCCAAGTGCCCTCCTACGAGCAGTACTTC
TRBV7-2	TRBJ1-1	NA	NA	CASSLVAPTTEAFF	TGTGCCAGCAGCTTAGTGGCGCCCACCACTGAAGCTTTCTTT
TRBV29-1	TRBJ1-1	NA	NA	CSGGLMNTEAFF	TGCAGCGGTGGACTGATGAACACTGAAGCTTTCTTT
TRBV5-6	TRBJ1-4	NA	NA	CASSLRFGREGEKLFF	TGTGCCAGCAGCTTGAGGTTTGGGCGCGAGGGGGAAAAACTGTTTTTT
TRBV7-9	TRBJ1-4	NA	NA	CASSGGAWEKLFF	TGTGCCAGCAGCGGGGGTGCCTGGGAAAAACTGTTTTTT
TRBV12-5	TRBJ2-1	NA	NA	CASNRGGYNEQFF	TGTGCTAGCAACAGGGGGGGATACAATGAGCAGTTCTTC
TRBV27	TRBJ1-5	few	TRBD1	CASRRQGGNQPQHF	TGTGCCAGCAGGAGACAGGGAGGCAATCAGCCCCAGCATTTT
TRBV28	TRBJ1-2	NA	NA	CASWLRGQSYGYTF	TGTGCTTCATGGCTCAGGGGCCAATCCTATGGCTACACCTTC
TRBV6-6	TRBJ1-6	NA	NA	CAGREFYNSPLHF	TGTGCCGGGAGAGAGTTCTATAATTCACCCCTCCACTTT
TRBV30	TRBJ2-1	NA	NA	CAWGRGAWNEQFF	TGTGCCTGGGGTCGGGGCGCGTGGAATGAGCAGTTCTTC
TRBV6-1	TRBJ1-2	NA	NA	CASSDVYGRVGGYTF	TGTGCCAGCAGTGACGTCTACGGCAGGGTGGGAGGCTACACCTTC
TRBV3-1/TRBV3-2	TRBJ1-2	NA	NA	CASSQDGRLGAHGYTF	TGTGCCAGCAGCCAAGATGGTCGATTGGGGGCCCATGGCTACACCTTC
TRBV15	TRBJ1-5	NA	TRBD1	CATSRGPGQGNNQPQHF	TGTGCCACCAGCAGAGGTCCGGGACAGGGAAACAATCAGCCCCAGCATTTT
TRBV28	TRBJ2-2	NA	TRBD1	CASTPTGIPGELFF	TGTGCCAGCACCCCGACAGGGATCCCCGGGGAGCTGTTTTTT
TRBV18	TRBJ1-2	once	NA	CASSPSTRQGYGYTF	TGTGCCAGCTCACCTTCCACCAGGCAGGGATATGGCTACACCTTC